The present TCR beta chain was sequenced within a study of T cell responses to AZD1222 COVID-19 vaccine. Turning to the study itself: Pooling was applied to second doses at about 4 or about 12 weeks.

Sequencing was performed with immunoSEQ multiplex PCR; in TCRdb, only in-frame clones are kept and a portion is missing. The sample lists about 130,000 clones, 92% occurring once. The length of the CDR3 is 14 residues. The V end was cut by 1 base, the J end by 4 bases, with 9 bases between. Germline CDR1 reads SGHTA; CDR2 reads FQGNSA. This clone was counted once. As yet, its antigen is unknown. Study-level results: Breadth and depth of Spike-specific TCRs rose after two AZD1222 doses. The study reported that nearly half of spike-specific TCRs target unmutated variant regions. White British ancestry dominated among donors, who included more females, and clonal diversity was possibly underestimated.

This specimen was peripheral blood, taken on day 0 of AZD1222 vaccination. The gene calls are TRBV7-2 and TRBJ2-3; D is undetermined. The receptor was derived from an adult in good health. CDR3 DNA: TGTGCCAGCAGCTTAGGTGTTAGATCAGATACGCAGTATTTT. This gives the protein CASSLGVRSDTQYF.